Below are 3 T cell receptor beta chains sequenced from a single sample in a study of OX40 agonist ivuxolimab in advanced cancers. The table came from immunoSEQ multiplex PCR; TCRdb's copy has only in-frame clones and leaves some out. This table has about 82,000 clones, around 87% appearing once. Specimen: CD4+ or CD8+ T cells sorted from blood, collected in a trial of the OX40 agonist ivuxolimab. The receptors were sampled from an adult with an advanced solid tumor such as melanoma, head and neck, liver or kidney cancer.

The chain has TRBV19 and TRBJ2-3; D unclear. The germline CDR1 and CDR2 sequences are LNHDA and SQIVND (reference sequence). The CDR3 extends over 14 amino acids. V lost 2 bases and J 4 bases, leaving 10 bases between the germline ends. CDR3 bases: TGTGCCAGTAGTATAAGTTTTGCGTCAGATACGCAGTATTTT. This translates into CASSISFASDTQYF.

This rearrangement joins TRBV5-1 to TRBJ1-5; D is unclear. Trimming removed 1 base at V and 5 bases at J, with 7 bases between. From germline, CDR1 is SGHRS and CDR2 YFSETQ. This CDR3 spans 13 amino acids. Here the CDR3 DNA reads TGCGCCAGCAGCTTGTTTGGGGATCAGCCCCAGCATTTT. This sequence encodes CASSLFGDQPQHF.

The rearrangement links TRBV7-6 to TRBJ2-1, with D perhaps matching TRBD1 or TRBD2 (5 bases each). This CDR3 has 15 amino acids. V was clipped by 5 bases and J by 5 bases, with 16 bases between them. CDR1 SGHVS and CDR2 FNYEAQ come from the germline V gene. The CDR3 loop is CASSLTGTPNNEQFF. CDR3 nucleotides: TGTGCCAGCAGCCTGACCGGGACCCCTAACAATGAGCAGTTCTTC.